Detailed here is one TCR beta chain. Its binding antigen is unknown. Within one base of it there is no much larger clone, and no base qualities were kept. The CDR3 regions of human TCRbeta chains were subjected to immunosequencing. Regarding the original processing steps: TCRs in the repertoires were compared against a reference library of SARS-CoV-2-specific TCRs that had been generated with the MIRA antigen-specificity platform. Breadth was defined as the fraction of unique TCRs that were SARS-CoV-2-associated, and depth was defined as the fraction of total T cells that were SARS-CoV-2-associated. Using the MIRA data, each spike-specific TCR was assigned both to the spike region to which the TCR was reactive and to a CD4 or CD8 class. Log10-transformed breadth and depth values were compared by one-way ANOVA with Sidak's multiple comparisons tests. TCRdb retrieved this table from immuneACCESS and kept in-frame rearrangements only. Not all clones are present; in checked studies, unresolved V genes account for under half, and no reason is known for the remainder. V and J calls plus clone size are reproduced from that table; the DNA served to infer D and trimming. The sample profile shows some 200,000 clones; around 90% of them were found once. About 3.5% of the sample comes from the top ten.

The germline V gene (reference sequence) sets CDR1 to LNHDA and CDR2 to SQIVND. V sheds 2 bases and J sheds 4 bases, leaving 8 bases between their ends. The CDR3 contains 13 residues, cysteine and phenylalanine counted. The CDR3 DNA has 39 bases and is translated from base 1. In light of the paper, this sample's time point label describes: about 28 days (+/-7) after the second vaccine dose. This specimen's treatment or condition label, per the study, means: meningococcal conjugate vaccine given as trial control. The vaccinee samples were drawn from two UK trials, COV001 and COV002, one of which was a single-blind randomized controlled phase 2/3 trial testing AZD1222 (ChAdOx1 nCoV-19) in healthy adults. For TCRbeta chain sequencing, PBMC samples from trial participants were taken at day 0 and at day 28 after the second dose. These data belong to a study of T cell responses to AZD1222 COVID-19 vaccine (dated by TCRdb to the early 2020s). As for the study more broadly: TCR sequencing was performed for roughly 250 trial participants, of whom 200 to 220 were given two doses of AZD1222 and 26 were given two doses of MenACWY control vaccine. Trial participants were enrolled into age subgroups of 18-55, 56-69 and 70-plus years, which contained about 150, 27 and 61 TCR-sequenced participants, respectively.

Study-level results and caveats: The 56-69-year group was small, and its depth increase did not reach significance, likely because of low power. A significant rise in spike-specific TCR breadth and depth was observed after two AZD1222 doses relative to day 0 and relative to MenACWY recipients. Participants were mostly white British, with more females than males. The authors suggested clonal diversity may have been underestimated. Epitopes outside the regions mutated in the B.1.351 and B.1.1.7 variants were reportedly recognized by nearly half of the unique spike-specific TCRs. CD4 TCRs associated with the vaccine covered the entire spike protein, and the dominant responses were in regions 160-218 and 743-854. Because no day 14 peak-response samples were available, the repertoires could be characterized only after the peak T cell response. Conclusions about previously exposed vaccinees are limited because only 6 or 7 AZD1222 recipients were SARS-CoV-2 seropositive at baseline.

The receptor chain draws on TRBV19 and TRBJ1-1; no D gene is confidently identified. The sequencing used peripheral blood, collected 28 days after the second dose of the MenACWY control vaccine. This TCR was recovered from an adult who received the MenACWY meningococcal vaccine as a control. The CDR3 protein: CASSIKVGTEAFF. The DNA is as follows: TGTGCCAGTAGTATAAAGGTTGGCACTGAAGCTTTCTTT.